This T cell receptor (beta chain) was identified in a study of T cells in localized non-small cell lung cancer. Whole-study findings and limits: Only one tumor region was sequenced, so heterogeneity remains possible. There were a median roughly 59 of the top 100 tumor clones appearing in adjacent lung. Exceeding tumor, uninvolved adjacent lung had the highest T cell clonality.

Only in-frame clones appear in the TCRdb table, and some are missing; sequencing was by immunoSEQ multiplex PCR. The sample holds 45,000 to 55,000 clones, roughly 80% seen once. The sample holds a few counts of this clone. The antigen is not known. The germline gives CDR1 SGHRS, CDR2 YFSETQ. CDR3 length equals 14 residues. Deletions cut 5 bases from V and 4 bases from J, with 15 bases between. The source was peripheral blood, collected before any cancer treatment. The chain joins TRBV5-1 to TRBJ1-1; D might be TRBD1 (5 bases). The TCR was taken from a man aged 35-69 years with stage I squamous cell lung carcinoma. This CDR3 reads CASRGGGRSTEAFF. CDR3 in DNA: TGCGCCAGCAGAGGCGGGGGACGGAGCACTGAAGCTTTCTTT. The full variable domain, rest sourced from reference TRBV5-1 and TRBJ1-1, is KAGVTQTPRYLIKTRGQQVTLSCSPISGHRSVSWYQQTPGQGLQFLFEYFSETQRNKGNFPGRFSGRQFSNSRSEMNVSTLELGDSALYLCASRGGGRSTEAFFGQGTRLTVV.